The source of this T cell receptor beta chain is a study of CD8 T cells in ankylosing spondylitis (dated by TCRdb to 2016 to 2017). About the study as a whole: To find TCR variants linked to disease, the study profiled T cell receptor beta repertoires in ankylosing spondylitis patients and healthy donors. The full study cohort was made up of under 30 ankylosing spondylitis patients and about a hundred healthy donors. Peripheral blood was sampled, and synovial fluid was additionally collected from ankylosing spondylitis patients. The paper as a whole reports these results and caveats: Significant enrichment of the disease-linked clones was reported in matched synovial fluid samples from ankylosing spondylitis patients. A TCR beta motif of fewer than 10 highly homologous amino acid variants appeared characteristic of blood from ankylosing spondylitis patients. The disease-linked clones had a CD8+ phenotype and were found at relatively low frequencies in peripheral blood. Some motif variants were previously reported in synovial fluid and blood of reactive arthritis patients, suggesting common disease-initiation mechanisms.

This clonotype was seen a handful of times. The antigen it recognizes is unknown. No clone much larger than this one lies a single base away; base qualities are absent. The CDR3 sequence holds 12 residues, the cysteine and phenylalanine included. Only CDR3 DNA is held: 36 bases, read in frame from base 1. Via the germline V gene, CDR1 is SGHRS and CDR2 YFSETQ. V was cut back by 4 bases and J by 9 bases, leaving a gap of 11 bases between them. Sequenced on an Illumina HiSeq 2500. Quantitative 5'-RACE with molecular barcodes was the method used to prepare the TCR beta libraries. From the authors' description of their analysis: To identify disease-linked TCR variants, a new computational method was used, one built on a probabilistic model of VDJ rearrangement. Using fastp at Q25 and MiXCR, TCRdb reprocessed the public reads and kept productive beta chains. Each entry merges the rows of one CDR3 protein and shows their most common DNA and genes. None of the V and J calls come from the authors' own analysis; TCRdb made them. This sample is represented by more than 400,000 distinct CDR3 sequences; about 5% of them were singletons. The ten largest make up 3% to 4.5% of the sample.

The clonotype originates from a male donor with ankylosing spondylitis. The sequencing input was blood, either unsorted or a sorted T cell fraction (not recorded which). Recombination linked TRBV5-1 to TRBJ2-1; the D gene is perhaps TRBD2, from 5 matching bases. The CDR3 reads CASSLNGGEQFF. The nucleotides read TGCGCCAGCAGCCTGAACGGAGGTGAGCAGTTCTTC.